This T cell receptor beta chain was identified in a study of cytomegalovirus exposure and HLA in healthy donors. Overall study: Caucasian-associated ancestry cluster membership applied to approximately 81% of several hundred genotyped donors.

60 Vbeta and 13 Jbeta primers were used in PCR. The method was immunoSEQ multiplex PCR; TCRdb's version includes in-frame clones alone and lacks a portion of them. The sample has 150,000 to 200,000 clones, just over 70% seen once. Points on this clone: No antigen is known for it.

Study outcomes and limitations: Analyses of presence/absence relied on an assumption of roughly uniform sequencing depth across donors. Cytomegalovirus status, reportedly, was diagnosed with high specificity and sensitivity by the classifier.

The donors were healthy bone marrow donors. Sequenced input: PBMCs. This TCR was sampled from a young man in good health and CMV-seropositive.

The CDR3 DNA sequence: TGTGCCAGCAGCCCCCGCCCGGGGGGCTCCTACAATGAGCAGTTCTTC. It is translated as CASSPRPGGSYNEQFF. The chain couples TRBV13 to TRBJ2-1; TRBD2 aligns across 7 bases. Germline V gene sequence: CDR1 PRHDT, CDR2 FYEKMQ (reference sequence). There are 16 residues in the CDR3. Losses at the gene ends were 5 bases for V and 0 bases for J; bases not matched to a gene: 7. Full variable domain (remainder filled in from reference TRBV13 and TRBJ2-1): AAGVIQSPRHLIKEKRETATLKCYPIPRHDTVYWYQQGPGQDPQFLISFYEKMQSDKGSIPDRFSAQQFSDYHSELNMSSLELGDSALYFCASSPRPGGSYNEQFFGPGTRLTVL.